This T cell receptor (beta chain) came from a study of T-cell reconstitution after alpha-beta-depleted transplantation in children. This clonotype was seen more than once but under ten times. Its cognate antigen is unknown. The CDR3 runs 16 residues. The ends were cut back, 1 base at V and 0 bases at J, with 13 bases in the middle. Germline V gives CDR1 LGHNA, CDR2 YNFKEQ. Study outcomes and limitations: Alpha-beta T cells about two months after transplant reportedly derived from several hundred expanded graft clones. When one year had passed after transplant, most T-cell counts and diversity came from newly produced T cells.

Preparing the TCRbeta library involved the use of unique molecular identifiers. TCRdb itself ran the PCR reads through MiXCR, one entry per CDR3 protein. This sample has about 980,000 distinct CDR3 sequences, with 25% to 35% found just once. The TCR sequence derives from a boy under two years old who had a stem cell transplant for SCID, so the T cells may come from the graft donor. This sequence joins TRBV4-2 and TRBJ2-7, with D tentatively TRBD2 (5 bases). Sequences were derived from PBMCs, mostly from graft donor cells, sampled 360 days after TCRalphabeta/CD19-depleted stem cell transplant. CDR3 amino acids: CASSQGEMVSSYEQYF. The CDR3 region has the DNA TGTGCCAGCAGCCAAGGGGAGATGGTGAGCTCCTACGAGCAGTACTTC.